The next 7 T cell receptor beta chains were all read from a single sample in a study of cytomegalovirus exposure and HLA in healthy donors. Sequencing used immunoSEQ multiplex PCR; TCRdb keeps in-frame clones, though not all of them. Counted here are 59,000 or so clones, 85% to 90% occurring once; the ten biggest clones make up 15%. The source material was PBMCs. Every receptor here comes from a woman aged 18-35 years in good health and CMV-seronegative.

As DNA, the CDR3 is TGTGCCAGCAGCGCGGGGACAGGGGGAACTAATGAAAAACTGTTTTTT. Translation: CASSAGTGGTNEKLFF. The chain couples TRBV9 to TRBJ1-4; TRBD1 aligns across 11 bases. This CDR3 spans 16 amino acids. In germline, CDR1 is SGDLS, CDR2 YYNGEE. Germline trimming cut 3 bases from V and 1 base from J; bases unmatched to any gene: 2.

V gene TRBV29-1 combines with J gene TRBJ1-2, with D possibly matching TRBD1 (5 bases). V was cut by 6 bases and J by 1 base, with 12 bases left in between. Germline CDR1 is SQVTM and CDR2 is ANQGSEA. This CDR3 contains 13 residues. CDR3 protein: CSVAGLSNYGYTF. In DNA, the CDR3 is TGCAGCGTCGCGGGACTGAGTAACTATGGCTACACCTTC.

The J gene is TRBJ2-1, the V gene TRBV18; 8 bases align to TRBD1. CDR3 size: 12 residues. Germline values: CDR1 KGHSH, CDR2 LQKENI. Trimming removed 4 bases from V and 7 bases from J; junction bases left unmatched: 0. The CDR3 sequence is CASSRDRNEQFF. The CDR3 nucleotides read TGTGCCAGCTCACGGGACAGGAATGAGCAGTTCTTC.

The chain links TRBV30 to TRBJ2-7; weak D call: TRBD2 (5 bases). Trimming cost V 6 bases and J 3 bases, with 18 bases left between them. Looked up from germline, CDR1 is GTSNPN and CDR2 is SVGIG (reference sequence). This CDR3 contains 14 residues. The CDR3 sequence is CACHRTEAYYEQYF. The CDR3 bases are TGTGCCTGCCACCGGACTGAGGCGTACTACGAGCAGTACTTC.

This chain links TRBV7-6 with TRBJ2-2; 7 nucleotides align to TRBD2. The CDR3 covers 17 residues. Germline trimming cut 8 bases from V and 2 bases from J; bases unmatched to any gene: 14. From germline, CDR1 is SGHVS and CDR2 FNYEAQ. CDR3 bases: TGTGCCAGCGTCCCGTCGGAACTAGCGACAAACACCGGGGAGCTGTTTTTT. The encoded protein is CASVPSELATNTGELFF.

The rearrangement uses TRBV6-5 and TRBJ1-6; perhaps TRBD1 as D (6 bases). V lost 4 bases and J 10 bases, leaving 17 bases between the germline ends. Germline CDR1 MNHEY, CDR2 SVGAGI. The CDR3 consists of 15 residues. CDR3 sequence: CASSSGGAFNSPLHF. CDR3 DNA sequence: TGTGCCAGCAGTTCCGGGGGGGCGTTCAACTCACCCCTCCACTTT.

This sequence joins TRBV27 and TRBJ2-7; 9 bases align to TRBD2. The CDR3 has 15 residues. Germline lookup yields CDR1 MNHEY and CDR2 SMNVEV (reference sequence). Trimming removed 5 bases from V and 3 bases from J; junction bases left unmatched: 8. The CDR3 here is CASSPRLAGYYEQYF. DNA of the CDR3: TGTGCCAGCAGTCCCCGGCTAGCGGGGTACTACGAGCAGTACTTC.